The 16 T cell receptor beta chains given below trace back to one sample, sequenced in a study of neurological immune-mediated disorders. TCRdb fed the 5' RACE reads into MiXCR, producing one record per CDR3 protein. The sample has 55,000 to 65,000 distinct CDR3 sequences; approximately 3.7% are singletons. The specimen sequenced was PBMCs. Source of these receptors: a woman aged 50 to 60 with multiple sclerosis.

This clonotype appeared many times. The rearrangement joins TRBV7-9 to TRBJ1-2; a weak D match, TRBD1 (5 bases). Germline lookup yields CDR1 SEHNR and CDR2 FQNEAQ (reference sequence). V was cut by 1 base and J by 4 bases, with 13 bases left in between. This CDR3 comprises 15 residues. CDR3 region: CASSLDPGRSYGYTF. CDR3 sequence (DNA): TGTGCCAGCAGCTTAGATCCAGGGCGAAGCTATGGCTACACCTTC.

The chain uses TRBV7-3 and TRBJ2-2, with D perhaps matching TRBD1 (6 bases). The length of the CDR3 is 14 residues. The V gene lost 8 bases and the J gene lost 1 base, with 11 bases spanning the gap. CDR1 is SGHTA, CDR2 FQGTGA, per germline. The CDR3 loop is CASSQGRNTGELFF. CDR3 nucleotides: TGTGCCAGCTCACAGGGCCGGAACACCGGGGAGCTGTTTTTT.

This clonotype was seen many times. The rearrangement uses TRBV5-1 and TRBJ2-1; 12 bases line up with TRBD2. V was pared by 3 bases and J by 6 bases, with 10 bases of the junction left unmatched. Germline V gene sequence: CDR1 SGHRS, CDR2 YFSETQ. The CDR3 length is 17 residues. The CDR3 coding sequence is TGCGCCAGCAGCTGGGCCCGTAGGACTAGCGGGACCAATGAGCAGTTCTTC. This codes for CASSWARRTSGTNEQFF.

Many counts were recorded for this clonotype. This chain uses TRBV12-3 or TRBV12-4 with TRBJ2-7; TRBD2 matches at 9 bases. Trimming cost V 5 bases and J 6 bases; bases outside gene matches: 8. This CDR3 contains 14 residues. The CDR3 nucleotides read TGTGCCAGCAGTATCAGCGGGAGGTCTTCCGAGCAGTACTTC. This codes for CASSISGRSSEQYF.

The chain recombines TRBV7-9 with TRBJ2-3; 8 bases agree with TRBD1. V gave up 5 bases and J gave up 4 bases; unmatched junction bases: 2. Germline V gene data show CDR1 as SEHNR and CDR2 as FQNEAQ (reference sequence). CDR3 length equals 13 residues. The CDR3 here is CASSPRGPDTQYF. The CDR3 DNA follows: TGTGCCAGCAGCCCCAGGGGGCCAGATACGCAGTATTTT.

In its sample, this clonotype was seen many times. The chain combines TRBV9 with TRBJ1-2; 10 bases map to TRBD1. Germline V gene lookup returns CDR1 SGDLS and CDR2 YYNGEE. V lost 3 bases and J lost 2; bases outside the gene matches: 1. The CDR3 is 14 amino acids. DNA of the CDR3: TGTGCCAGCAGCGGGGACAGGGGAAACTATGGCTACACCTTC. Translation gives CASSGDRGNYGYTF.

At least ten counts were recorded for this clonotype. This rearrangement joins TRBV24-1 to TRBJ2-1, with TRBD2 matching over 8 bases. The CDR3 has 16 residues. Per germline, CDR1 KGHDR and CDR2 SFDVKD. Trimming at V came to 1 base and at J to 5 bases, leaving 6 bases not matched to a gene. The CDR3 loop is CATSDFGSGRNNEQFF. The CDR3 region has the DNA TGTGCCACCAGTGATTTCGGAAGCGGGAGAAACAATGAGCAGTTCTTC.

This clonotype occurred many times. The chain couples TRBV20-1 to TRBJ2-7; no definite D call. This CDR3 region has 13 residues. Germline CDR1 DFQATT, CDR2 SNEGSKA (reference sequence). V was pared by 1 base and J by 1 base, with 8 bases between. CDR3 in amino acids: CSARVGSSYEQYF. CDR3 bases: TGCAGTGCTAGAGTGGGCAGTTCCTACGAGCAGTACTTC.

The V gene is TRBV21-1, the J gene TRBJ2-2; TRBD2, as called in the table, went unchecked against the DNA. TRBV21-1 corresponds to a pseudogene. CDR3 length: 17 amino acids. The CDR3: CASENGTSGDNTGELFF. The CDR3 region has the DNA TGTGCCAGCGAGAATGGGACTAGCGGAGATAACACCGGGGAGCTGTTTTTT.

Ten or more counts support this clonotype. The DNA of the CDR3 is TGTGCCAGCAGCCCCGGGCCGCAGGGGCACTACGAGCAGTACTTC. Its translation: CASSPGPQGHYEQYF. The chain uses TRBV7-6 and TRBJ2-7, with D perhaps matching TRBD1 (6 bases). This CDR3 has 15 amino acids. CDR1 is SGHVS, CDR2 FNYEAQ, per germline. V was shortened by 5 bases and J by 3 bases, with 17 bases between the two germline ends.

This clonotype was seen many times. The chain uses TRBV9 and TRBJ1-1; a possible D gene is TRBD1 (5 bases). Germline V gene data show CDR1 as SGDLS and CDR2 as YYNGEE. V was shortened by 4 bases and J by 5 bases, with 12 bases between the two germline ends. CDR3 size: 13 residues. The CDR3 nucleotides are TGTGCCAGCAGCCGGGACGCGTGGACTGAAGCTTTCTTT. Translation gives CASSRDAWTEAFF.

This clonotype turned up a few times. The gene calls are TRBV30 and TRBJ1-1; TRBD1 aligns across 9 bases. This CDR3 is 13 amino acids long. Trimming cost V 5 bases and J 5 bases; bases outside gene matches: 6. Germline V gene lookup returns CDR1 GTSNPN and CDR2 SVGIG (reference sequence). For the CDR3, the DNA is TGTGCCTGGGGGACAGGGATCCGAACTGAAGCTTTCTTT. Translation gives CAWGTGIRTEAFF.

The V and J genes are TRBV5-1 and TRBJ1-3; unclear D gene. The CDR3 length is 15 residues. CDR1 and CDR2 from the germline V gene are SGHRS and YFSETQ. The ends were cut back, 3 bases at V and 0 bases at J, with 10 bases in the middle. This chain's CDR3 is CASSSTQDSGNTIYF. In DNA, the CDR3 is TGCGCCAGCAGCTCGACGCAGGACTCTGGAAACACCATATATTTT.

This clonotype was observed at least ten times. The chain recombines TRBV7-2 with TRBJ2-3; TRBD1 matches 8 bases. This CDR3 has 15 amino acids. From germline, CDR1 is SGHTA and CDR2 FQGNSA. Trimming removed 7 bases from V and 5 bases from J; junction bases left unmatched: 11. CDR3 coding DNA: TGTGCCAGCAACGAGATTGGCAGGGGGCGAGATACGCAGTATTTT. It specifies CASNEIGRGRDTQYF.

Many counts were recorded for this clonotype. The rearrangement joins TRBV5-5 to TRBJ2-7, with D unresolved. Trimming stripped 0 bases from V and 3 bases from J, with 10 bases between. CDR3 size: 14 residues. Germline assignment: CDR1 SGHKS and CDR2 YYEKEE (reference sequence). CDR3 sequence reads: CASSLGREGYEQYF. For the CDR3, the DNA is TGTGCCAGCAGCTTGGGTAGGGAAGGCTACGAGCAGTACTTC. The full variable domain, in which reference TRBV5-5 and TRBJ2-7 provide the parts outside the CDR3, is DAGVTQSPTHLIKTRGQQVTLRCSPISGHKSVSWYQQVLGQGPQFIFQYYEKEERGRGNFPDRFSARQFPNYSSELNVNALLLGDSALYLCASSLGREGYEQYFGPGTRLTVT.

This clonotype was seen ten or more times. The genes are TRBV15 and TRBJ2-1, with D perhaps matching TRBD2 (5 bases). Deletions cut 1 base from V and 8 bases from J, with 6 bases between. The CDR3 covers 12 residues. Germline assignment: CDR1 LNHNV and CDR2 YYDKDF (reference sequence). CDR3 nucleotides: TGTGCCACCAGCAGAGTGAGGGATGAGCAGTTCTTC. This gives the protein CATSRVRDEQFF.